The rows below give T cell receptor beta chains drawn from one sample of a study of T cells in Graves' hyperthyroidism and ophthalmopathy. TCRdb re-called the multiplex PCR reads with MiXCR, one entry per CDR3 protein. The sample includes hundreds of thousands of distinct CDR3 sequences, 15% to 20% of them seen just once. The material sequenced was blood. The receptors originated from a middle-aged man with Graves' ophthalmopathy. The CDR3 runs from the conserved cysteine through the conserved F or W. The listing skips clone size in some rows; elsewhere it reads once, few, many or a size class.

V,size,CDR3
TRBV11-3,many,CASSSPRLAGGADTQYF
TRBV28,-,CASKEGANTGELFF
TRBV19,few,CASSTKTPFSYNEQFF
TRBV12-3/TRBV12-4,few,CASSTQTAPLTYEQYF
TRBV20-1,-,CSARFRTGGLYNEQFF
TRBV20-1,many,CSASPQWASATQETQYF
TRBV27,few,CASRDLIQETQYF
TRBV11-2,-,CASGYPPTGTSGSNYNEQFF
TRBV5-1,-,CASSFSLASRGYTF
TRBV29-1,-,CSVEGARGKLVDTQYF
TRBV14,few,CASSLKTGVRTEAFF
TRBV3-1,many,CASIQETITEAFF
TRBV5-1,many,CASSLDWGEAFF
TRBV4-2,few,CASSQDWNYEQYF
TRBV10-3,many,CAISDGDRAYGYTF
TRBV20-1,once,CSARQGTEQFF
TRBV5-4,-,CASSPGGQGYTEAFF
TRBV28,-,CASSLPSRTSYNEQFF
TRBV20-1,-,CSAIRDRDDGYTF
TRBV12-3/TRBV12-4,few,CASSWGFRGSPLHF
TRBV19,-,CASSIGRGGAGTNEQFF
TRBV2,-,CASSEGAEKLFF
TRBV10-3,few,CAISKTGQSYEQYF
TRBV25-1,-,CASSKVGRELYGYTF
TRBV5-8,-,CASSFRGPIVGNTEAFF
TRBV20-1,many,CSARPPLPSGGAYNEQFF
TRBV15,-,CATSSRTGPGELFF
TRBV7-9,few,CASSPPTGGETQYF
TRBV30,many,CAGGRESRGYTF
TRBV10-3,few,CAISGQTGVETQYF
TRBV13,many,CASSSHMISSYNEQFF
TRBV18,many,CASSLSGDNQPQHF
TRBV29-1,-,CSVGDMNTGELFF
TRBV4-1,-,CASSKATAPGETQYF
TRBV5-5,-,CASSLVGDGEAFF
TRBV6-6,many,CASSYSVGLAGGRATDTQYF
TRBV5-8,few,CASSWGGPSGTDTQYF
TRBV5-1,few,CASSSTSWDTQYF
TRBV18,many,CASSPPGSSDGYTF
TRBV7-9,few,CASSLMGDEQFF
TRBV3-1,many,CASSPVTSAEWIDTQYF
TRBV5-1,-,CASSLATGGLYEQYF
TRBV2,-,CASSQGRDSYTDTQYF